The 29 T cell receptor beta chains presented below share a single source sample, sequenced in a study of cytomegalovirus exposure and HLA in healthy donors. The PCR had 60 Vbeta and 13 Jbeta primers. Data came from immunoSEQ multiplex PCR; TCRdb stores just in-frame clones and leaves some out. In the table there are 100,000 to 150,000 clones, under 85% of which are singletons. The sequenced sample was PBMCs. The receptors shown here come from a woman aged 45-65 years in good health and CMV-seropositive.

This clone has a single count. This sequence joins TRBV20-1 and TRBJ1-4; D call uncertain. V was clipped by 3 bases and J by 7 bases, with 6 bases between them. The length of the CDR3 is 11 residues. Germline V gene data show CDR1 as DFQATT and CDR2 as SNEGSKA (reference sequence). The CDR3 region has the DNA TGCAGTGCTAGCGATAGTGAAAAACTGTTTTTT. Protein product: CSASDSEKLFF.

This chain links TRBV15 with TRBJ2-5; D perhaps matches TRBD2 (5 bases). The DNA end is more similar to TRBJ2-7, so the J call may be wrong. There are 14 residues in the CDR3. Germline V gene data show CDR1 as LNHNV and CDR2 as YYDKDF (reference sequence). Here the CDR3 reads CATSRGRSSYEQYF. Written as DNA, the CDR3 is TGTGCCACCAGCAGAGGGAGGAGCTCCTACGAGCAGTACTTC.

The rearrangement joins TRBV10-1 to TRBJ1-5; 8 nucleotides match TRBD1. This CDR3 is built from 14 residues. CDR1 is WNHNN, CDR2 SYGVQD, per germline (reference sequence). Germline trimming cut 6 bases from V and 4 bases from J; bases unmatched to any gene: 5. The CDR3 region has the DNA TGCGCCAGCAGACCGACAGGGGTGAATCAGCCCCAGCATTTT. It translates to CASRPTGVNQPQHF.

The chain couples TRBV18 to TRBJ2-3, with D possibly matching TRBD2 (7 bases). The CDR3 is 14 residues long. The germline V and J ends were trimmed by 3 bases and 5 bases, with 12 bases remaining between them. Germline-derived CDR1 and CDR2 are KGHSH and LQKENI. CDR3 sequence reads: CASSPVGGGDTQYF. CDR3 coding DNA: TGTGCCAGCTCACCGGTGGGAGGGGGAGATACGCAGTATTTT.

V gene TRBV9 combines with J gene TRBJ1-5; D is uncertain. The CDR3 is made up of 15 amino acids. V lost 0 bases to trimming and J lost 8 bases, with 15 bases between them. CDR1 and CDR2 (germline): SGDLS, YYNGEE. The CDR3 reads CASSVGPAPQEPQHF. CDR3 bases: TGTGCCAGCAGCGTAGGCCCAGCACCTCAGGAGCCCCAGCATTTT.

This clone turned up a few times. This sequence joins TRBV12-5 and TRBJ2-1; D is perhaps TRBD1 (5 bases). The length of the CDR3 is 14 residues. The germline CDR1 and CDR2 sequences are LGHNT and FRNRAP. Between the trimmed V and J ends, which lost 2 bases and 6 bases, there was a span of 11 bases. CDR3: CASGLLARGNEQFF. The CDR3 DNA reads TGTGCTAGTGGTTTGTTAGCAAGGGGCAATGAGCAGTTCTTC.

V is TRBV6-6 and J is TRBJ1-2; 7 nucleotides align to TRBD1. V shed 11 bases, J shed 2 bases, and the junction held 2 bases outside the gene matches. CDR3 length: 11 residues. Germline V gene lookup returns CDR1 MNHNY and CDR2 SVGAGI (reference sequence). The chain's CDR3 is CAVTGNYGYTF. CDR3 DNA sequence: TGTGCCGTGACAGGGAACTATGGCTACACCTTC.

The V call is TRBV5-4, the J call TRBJ1-1; unclear D gene. Germline V gene data show CDR1 as SGHNT and CDR2 as YYREEE (reference sequence). V shed 1 base and J shed 0 bases, with 10 bases lying between them. This CDR3 has 15 amino acids. CDR3: CASSLSQAMNTEAFF. DNA of the CDR3: TGTGCCAGCAGCTTGTCTCAGGCTATGAACACTGAAGCTTTCTTT.

The genes are TRBV11-2 and TRBJ1-2; the match to TRBD1 covers 7 bases. Losses at the gene ends were 4 bases for V and 8 bases for J; bases not matched to a gene: 13. The CDR3 runs to 15 residues. Germline V CDR1 and CDR2: SGHAT, FQNNGV. CDR3 coding DNA: TGTGCCAGCAGCTCAAGGGGACAGCCTGCCAGGGGCTACACCTTC. Its protein product is CASSSRGQPARGYTF.

The chain couples TRBV11-2 to TRBJ2-3; TRBD2 aligns across 7 bases. The CDR3 is 13 amino acids. Germline loops: CDR1 SGHAT, CDR2 FQNNGV. J gave up 6 bases and V 8 bases, and 8 bases lay outside the gene matches. CDR3 sequence reads: CASGGTIHDTQYF. The CDR3 region has the DNA TGTGCCAGCGGTGGGACTATTCATGATACGCAGTATTTT.

The gene calls are TRBV19 and TRBJ2-1; TRBD2 matches 8 bases. Germline trimming cut 6 bases from V and 3 bases from J; bases unmatched to any gene: 7. The germline V gene encodes CDR1 LNHDA and CDR2 SQIVND (reference sequence). The CDR3 spans 15 residues. The CDR3 bases are TGTGCCAGTAGACCCGGGACTAGTCTCTACAATGAGCAGTTCTTC. It yields the protein CASRPGTSLYNEQFF.

The rearrangement uses TRBV15 and TRBJ2-5, with 12 bases identical to TRBD2. V lost 5 bases to trimming and J lost 5 bases; unmatched junction nucleotides: 15. The germline V gene encodes CDR1 LNHNV and CDR2 YYDKDF (reference sequence). The CDR3 has 18 residues. CDR3 bases: TGTGCCACCAGCTCGAGACTAGCGGGGGACCGGGGAGGGGAGACCCAGTACTTC. It codes for CATSSRLAGDRGGETQYF.

CDR3 region: CASKAGLDYGYTF. In DNA form, the CDR3 reads TGTGCCAGCAAAGCAGGGCTTGACTATGGCTACACCTTC. The J gene is TRBJ1-2, the V gene TRBV28; D perhaps matches TRBD1 (5 bases). CDR3 length: 13 amino acids. The V and J ends lost 7 bases and 3 bases respectively, with 12 bases between them. The germline CDR1 and CDR2 sequences are MDHEN and SYDVKM.

The genes are TRBV29-1 and TRBJ1-2; no clear D. Germline V CDR1 and CDR2: SQVTM, ANQGSEA. V shed 3 bases and J shed 7 bases, with 6 bases lying between them. CDR3 length equals 10 residues. The CDR3 bases are TGCAGCGTTGAGCAGTTTGGCTACACCTTC. It specifies CSVEQFGYTF.

This clone came up a few times. This chain uses TRBV7-7 with TRBJ2-7; tentatively, D is TRBD1 (5 bases). V was clipped by 1 base and J by 4 bases, with 8 bases between them. The CDR3 length is 13 residues. Per the germline V gene, CDR1 is SSHAT and CDR2 is FNYEAQ (reference sequence). For the CDR3, the DNA is TGTGCCAGCAGCTTAGGAACAGGATACGAGCAGTACTTC. Translated: CASSLGTGYEQYF.

J is TRBJ1-3 and V is TRBV7-6, with TRBD1 identical over 8 bases. This CDR3 comprises 16 residues. V gave up 4 bases and J gave up 0 bases; unmatched junction bases: 5. Germline V CDR1 and CDR2: SGHVS, FNYEAQ. The CDR3 is CASSYGQGSSGNTIYF. DNA for the CDR3: TGTGCCAGCAGCTACGGACAGGGATCCTCTGGAAACACCATATATTTT.

The chain is built from TRBV7-3 and TRBJ1-2; D might be TRBD1 (6 bases). The germline CDR1 and CDR2 sequences are SGHTA and FQGTGA. Deletions cut 5 bases from V and 5 bases from J, with 18 bases between. This CDR3 contains 15 residues. CDR3 sequence (DNA): TGTGCCAGCAGCCGGACGGGGGGCGTCCGGTATGGCTACACCTTC. This gives the protein CASSRTGGVRYGYTF.

The V call is TRBV20-1, the J call TRBJ2-7; D call uncertain. This CDR3 spans 11 amino acids. Trimming shortened V by 3 bases and J by 5 bases, and 8 bases separated the two germline ends. The germline gives CDR1 DFQATT, CDR2 SNEGSKA (reference sequence). CDR3 nucleotide sequence: TGCAGTGCTAGTACCCGGGACGAGCAGTACTTC. Amino acid sequence: CSASTRDEQYF.

This sequence joins TRBV29-1 and TRBJ1-2; possible D gene TRBD1, 5 bases. This CDR3 spans 15 amino acids. CDR1 SQVTM and CDR2 ANQGSEA come from the germline V gene. Trimming pared 6 bases from V and 4 bases from J, leaving 21 bases between. The CDR3 DNA is TGCAGCGTGGCCATGGGGGGAGGGGTTCGCTATGGCTACACCTTC. As protein: CSVAMGGGVRYGYTF. The full variable domain, completed using reference TRBV29-1 and TRBJ1-2, is SAVISQKPSRDICQRGTSLTIQCQVDSQVTMMFWYRQQPGQSLTLIATANQGSEATYESGFVIDKFPISRPNLTFSTLTVSNMSPEDSSIYLCSVAMGGGVRYGYTFGSGTRLTVV.

This clone appeared a few times. This chain connects TRBV5-4 to TRBJ2-3; tentatively, D is TRBD1 (6 bases). CDR3 length: 15 amino acids. The germline V and J ends were trimmed by 4 bases and 1 base, with 13 bases remaining between them. Germline V gives CDR1 SGHNT, CDR2 YYREEE (reference sequence). The CDR3 nucleotides are TGTGCCAGCAGCAGAAGGGACACACGCACAGATACGCAGTATTTT. It yields the protein CASSRRDTRTDTQYF.

CDR3 residues: CASSYGRGSTDTQYF. The CDR3 region has the DNA TGTGCCAGCAGTTACGGCAGGGGCAGCACAGATACGCAGTATTTT. V and J are TRBV6-5 and TRBJ2-3; maybe TRBD1 (6 bases). V gave up 2 bases and J gave up 0 bases, with 9 bases separating them. The CDR3 totals 15 residues. Germline V gene data show CDR1 as MNHEY and CDR2 as SVGAGI.

V and J are TRBV27 and TRBJ2-3; the D gene is possibly TRBD2 (5 bases). The CDR3 sequence is 16 residues long. The ends were cut back, 5 bases at V and 0 bases at J, with 15 bases in the middle. Germline CDR1 MNHEY, CDR2 SMNVEV (reference sequence). The CDR3 sequence: CASSPFGAVSTDTQYF. The CDR3 coding sequence is TGTGCCAGCAGTCCCTTTGGAGCGGTCAGCACAGATACGCAGTATTTT.

The chain joins TRBV6-6 to TRBJ1-4; D remains unclear. CDR3 length: 14 residues. The V end was cut by 4 bases, the J end by 1 base, with 7 bases between. The germline V gene encodes CDR1 MNHNY and CDR2 SVGAGI (reference sequence). This chain's CDR3 is CASSLGGTNEKLFF. The DNA of the CDR3 is TGTGCCAGCAGTTTGGGAGGAACTAATGAAAAACTGTTTTTT.

This clone was detected only a few times. One end of the junction does not line up with germline, which may come from a read error. The genes are TRBV7-2 and TRBJ2-4; 8 nucleotides match TRBD1. CDR3 size: 16 residues. Germline V gives CDR1 SGHTA, CDR2 FQGNSA. The CDR3 DNA sequence: TGTGCCAGCAGCTCCCGGACAGGGCGATCCAAAGACATTCAGTACTTC. Protein product: CASSSRTGRSKDIQYF. Filled out from reference TRBV7-2 and TRBJ2-4, the complete variable domain reads GAGVSQSPSNKVTEKGKDVELRCDPISGHTALYWYRQSLGQGLEFLIYFQGNSAPDKSGLPSDRFSAERTGGSVSTLTIQRTQQEDSAVYLCASSSRTGRSKDIQYFGAGTRLSVL.

V and J are TRBV7-2 and TRBJ1-4; D unresolved. The CDR3 sequence is 14 residues long. CDR1 SGHTA and CDR2 FQGNSA come from the germline V gene. The V and J ends lost 5 bases and 13 bases respectively, with 20 bases between them. The CDR3 sequence is CASSQDTAYHRLFF. In nucleotides, the CDR3 is TGTGCCAGCAGCCAAGACACGGCGTATCATAGACTGTTTTTT.

This chain connects TRBV30 to TRBJ1-4; possible D gene TRBD1, 5 bases. The CDR3 runs to 14 residues. The V end was cut by 1 base, the J end by 4 bases, with 10 bases between. Germline-derived CDR1 and CDR2 are GTSNPN and SVGIG (reference sequence). The DNA for the CDR3 is TGTGCCTGGAGTGCAGGGATGGGTAATGAAAAACTGTTTTTT. This codes for CAWSAGMGNEKLFF.

The V call is TRBV11-3, the J call TRBJ2-7, with unresolved D. Germline V gene sequence: CDR1 SGHNT, CDR2 YENEEA. The V and J ends lost 4 bases and 7 bases respectively, with 20 bases between them. The CDR3 extends over 15 amino acids. In DNA, the CDR3 is TGTGCCAGCAGCTCGTATAGTACGGCCGGAGAGGAGCAGTACTTC. Protein product: CASSSYSTAGEEQYF.

The rearrangement uses TRBV4-1 and TRBJ2-1; D unresolved. V lost 0 bases, J lost 2 bases, and 11 bases lay in between. Germline CDR1 reads MGHRA; CDR2 reads YSYEKL. The CDR3 is made up of 16 amino acids. The CDR3 loop is CASSQDPASAYNEQFF. In nucleotides, the CDR3 is TGCGCCAGCAGCCAAGATCCCGCCAGCGCCTACAATGAGCAGTTCTTC.

The gene calls are TRBV28 and TRBJ1-2; 9 bases fit TRBD1. V lost 7 bases, J lost 7 bases, and 13 bases stayed unmatched. The CDR3 has 15 residues. Germline loops: CDR1 MDHEN, CDR2 SYDVKM. This CDR3 is CASTTGGSPWGGYTF. CDR3 DNA sequence: TGTGCCAGCACGACAGGGGGATCCCCATGGGGTGGCTACACCTTC.